This TCR beta chain was captured by sequencing in a study of cytomegalovirus exposure and HLA in healthy donors. The PCR used 60 Vbeta and 13 Jbeta primers. Data came from immunoSEQ multiplex PCR; TCRdb stores just in-frame clones and leaves some out. The data contain roughly 61,000 clones, 89% of them singletons. On this clone itself: Its antigen is as yet unknown.

The study, taken as a whole, reports: TCR beta chain V- and J-gene trimming was linked, in a later analysis, to a missense variant in DCLRE1C. About 87% or about 30% of the time was how often most TCR beta V segments were productive, according to an earlier analysis.

Germline V gene lookup returns CDR1 MGHRA and CDR2 YSYEKL. CDR3 size: 14 residues. V dropped 3 bases and J dropped 3; count of bases not matched to a gene: 4. Sample: PBMCs. The receptor's source is a man younger than 45 in good health and CMV-seropositive. This chain connects TRBV4-1 to TRBJ1-2; 7 nucleotides agree with TRBD1. The DNA of the CDR3 is TGCGCCAGCAGCCATCCCGACAGGGACTATGGCTACACCTTC. Protein product: CASSHPDRDYGYTF.